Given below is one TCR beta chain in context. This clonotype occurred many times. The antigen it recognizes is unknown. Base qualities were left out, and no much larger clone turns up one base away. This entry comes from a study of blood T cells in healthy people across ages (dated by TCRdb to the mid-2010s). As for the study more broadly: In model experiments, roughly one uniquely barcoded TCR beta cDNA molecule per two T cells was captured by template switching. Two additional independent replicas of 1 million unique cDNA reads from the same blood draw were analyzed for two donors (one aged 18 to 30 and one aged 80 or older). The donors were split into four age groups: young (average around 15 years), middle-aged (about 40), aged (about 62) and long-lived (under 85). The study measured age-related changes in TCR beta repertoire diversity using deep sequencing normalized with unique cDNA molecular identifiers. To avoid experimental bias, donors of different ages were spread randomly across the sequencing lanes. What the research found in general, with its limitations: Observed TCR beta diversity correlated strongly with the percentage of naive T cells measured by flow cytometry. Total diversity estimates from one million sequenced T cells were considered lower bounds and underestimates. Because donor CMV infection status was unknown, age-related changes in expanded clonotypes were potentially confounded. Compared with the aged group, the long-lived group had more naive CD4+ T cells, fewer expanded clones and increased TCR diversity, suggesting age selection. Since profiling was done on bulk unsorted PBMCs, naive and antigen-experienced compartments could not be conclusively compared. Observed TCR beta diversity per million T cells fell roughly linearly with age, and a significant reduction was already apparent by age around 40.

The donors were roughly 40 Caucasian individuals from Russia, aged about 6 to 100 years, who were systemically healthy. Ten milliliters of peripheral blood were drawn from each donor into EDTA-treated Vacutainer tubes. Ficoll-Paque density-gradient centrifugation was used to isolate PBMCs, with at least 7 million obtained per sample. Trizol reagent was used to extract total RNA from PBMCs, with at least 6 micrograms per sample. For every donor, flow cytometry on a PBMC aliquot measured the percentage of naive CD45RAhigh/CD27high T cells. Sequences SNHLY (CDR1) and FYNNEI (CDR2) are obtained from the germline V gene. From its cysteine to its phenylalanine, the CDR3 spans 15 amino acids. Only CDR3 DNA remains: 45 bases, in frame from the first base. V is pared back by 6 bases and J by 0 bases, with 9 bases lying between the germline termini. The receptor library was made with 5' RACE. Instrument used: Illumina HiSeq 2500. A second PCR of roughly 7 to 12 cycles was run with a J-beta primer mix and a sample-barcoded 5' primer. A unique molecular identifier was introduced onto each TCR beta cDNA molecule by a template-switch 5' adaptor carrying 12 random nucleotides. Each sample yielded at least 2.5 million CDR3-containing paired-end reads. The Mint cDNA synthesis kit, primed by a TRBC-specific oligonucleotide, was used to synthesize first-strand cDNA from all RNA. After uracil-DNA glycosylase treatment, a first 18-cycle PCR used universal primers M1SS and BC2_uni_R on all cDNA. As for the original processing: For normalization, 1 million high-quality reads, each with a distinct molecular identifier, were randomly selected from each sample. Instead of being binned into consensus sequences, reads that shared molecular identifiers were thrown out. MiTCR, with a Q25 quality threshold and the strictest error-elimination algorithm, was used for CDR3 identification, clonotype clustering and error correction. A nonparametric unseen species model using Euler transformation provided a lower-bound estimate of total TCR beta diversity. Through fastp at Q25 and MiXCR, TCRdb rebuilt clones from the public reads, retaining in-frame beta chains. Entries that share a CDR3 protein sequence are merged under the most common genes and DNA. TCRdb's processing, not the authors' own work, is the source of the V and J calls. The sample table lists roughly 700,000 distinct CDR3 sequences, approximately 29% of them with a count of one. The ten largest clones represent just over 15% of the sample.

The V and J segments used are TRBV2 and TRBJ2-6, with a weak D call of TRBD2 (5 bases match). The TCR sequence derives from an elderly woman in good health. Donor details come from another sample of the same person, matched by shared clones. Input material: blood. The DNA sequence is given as TGTGCCAGCAGGATACTAGGCTCTGGGGCCAACGTCCTGACTTTC. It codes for CASRILGSGANVLTF. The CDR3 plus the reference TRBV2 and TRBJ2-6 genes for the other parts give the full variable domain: EPEVTQTPSHQVTQMGQEVILRCVPISNHLYFYWYRQILGQKVEFLVSFYNNEISEKSEIFDDQFSVERPDGSNFTLKIRSTKLEDSAMYFCASRILGSGANVLTFGAGSRLTVL.